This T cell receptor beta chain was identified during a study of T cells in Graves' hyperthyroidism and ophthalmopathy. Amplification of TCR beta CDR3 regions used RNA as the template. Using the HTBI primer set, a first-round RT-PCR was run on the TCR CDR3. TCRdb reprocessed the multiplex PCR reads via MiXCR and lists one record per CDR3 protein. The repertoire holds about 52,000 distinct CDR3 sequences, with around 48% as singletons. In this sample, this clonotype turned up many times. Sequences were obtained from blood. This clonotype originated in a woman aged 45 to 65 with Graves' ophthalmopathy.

CDR3 in amino acids: CSARKPGLLYTIYF. In nucleotides, the CDR3 is TGCAGTGCTAGAAAACCAGGGTTGCTATACACCATATATTTT. The chain joins TRBV20-1 to TRBJ1-3; possible D gene TRBD1, 5 bases. CDR1 is DFQATT, CDR2 SNEGSKA, per germline (reference sequence). Trimming took 2 bases from V and 8 from J, leaving 16 bases between them. This CDR3 spans 14 amino acids.